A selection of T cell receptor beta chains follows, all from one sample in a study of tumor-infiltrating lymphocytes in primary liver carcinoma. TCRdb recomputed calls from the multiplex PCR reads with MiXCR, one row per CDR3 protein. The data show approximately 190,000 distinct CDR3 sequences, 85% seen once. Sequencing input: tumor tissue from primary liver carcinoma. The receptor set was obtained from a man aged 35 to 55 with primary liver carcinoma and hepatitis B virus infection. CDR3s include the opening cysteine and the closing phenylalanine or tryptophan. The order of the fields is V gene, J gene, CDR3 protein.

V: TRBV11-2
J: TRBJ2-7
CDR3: CASRLMEGMTSGLSSYEQYF

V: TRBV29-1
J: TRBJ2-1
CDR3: CNFEDASGGGRGNEQFF

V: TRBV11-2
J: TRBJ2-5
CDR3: CASSLGTGRLETQYF

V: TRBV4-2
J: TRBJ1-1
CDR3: CASTPGIGAFF

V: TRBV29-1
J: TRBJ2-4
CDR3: CSAGDIARNIQYF

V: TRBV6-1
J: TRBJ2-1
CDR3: CACSEEAGGYNEQFF

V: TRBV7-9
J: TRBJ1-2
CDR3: CASRWDMGFHGYTF

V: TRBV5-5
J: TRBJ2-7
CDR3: CASTFGFSYEQYF

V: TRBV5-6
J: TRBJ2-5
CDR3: CASSLEGVREAQYF

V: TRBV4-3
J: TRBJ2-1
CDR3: CASSRLPHQDVAHYNEQFF

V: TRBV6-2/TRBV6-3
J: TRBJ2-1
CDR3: CTSSYRGTASYNDQFF

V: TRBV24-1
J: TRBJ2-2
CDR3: CATSGPVGGGDTGELFF

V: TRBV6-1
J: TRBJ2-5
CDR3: CASRARGVNQETQYF

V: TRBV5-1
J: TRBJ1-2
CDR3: CTSTTRDSYGYTF

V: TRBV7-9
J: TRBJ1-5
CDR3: CASSLGGRGIPQPLHF

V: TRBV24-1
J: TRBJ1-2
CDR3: CATSDPVDGSYGYTF

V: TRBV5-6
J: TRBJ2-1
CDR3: CASYFKGEGRYNEQFF

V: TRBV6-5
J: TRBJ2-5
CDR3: CVSSPQGETQYF

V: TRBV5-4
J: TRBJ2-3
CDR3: CASNENERTDF

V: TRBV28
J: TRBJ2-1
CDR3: CASIPLERGGYNEQFF

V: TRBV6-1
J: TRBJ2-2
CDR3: CASSVEGHHYTEELFF

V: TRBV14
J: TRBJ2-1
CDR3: CASSLPNNEQSF

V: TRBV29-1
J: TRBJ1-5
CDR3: CSVGTVNNQPQHF

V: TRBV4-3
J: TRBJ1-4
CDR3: CASSQDLRGRNEKQFF

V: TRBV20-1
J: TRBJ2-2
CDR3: CSALARLATGELFF

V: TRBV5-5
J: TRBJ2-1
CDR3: CASARGGQGDEQFF

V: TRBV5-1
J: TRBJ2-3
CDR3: CASSLDAEDAQYF

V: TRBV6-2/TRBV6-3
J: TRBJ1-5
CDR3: CANSYMTPNQSQHF

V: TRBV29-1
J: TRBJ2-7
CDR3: CSVEEWDRGVYEQYF

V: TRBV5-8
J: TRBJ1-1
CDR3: CACSFGRGDTEALF

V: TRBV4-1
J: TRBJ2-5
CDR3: CASNKTPGARQETQYF

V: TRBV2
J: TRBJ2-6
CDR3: CASRGTGSTGANVLTF

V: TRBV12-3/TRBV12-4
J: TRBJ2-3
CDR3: CASSSRTSGVTDTEYF

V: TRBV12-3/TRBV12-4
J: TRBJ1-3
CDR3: CASSLDQRISGNPIYF

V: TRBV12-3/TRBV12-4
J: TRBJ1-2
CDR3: CVSSPRQKGYGYTF

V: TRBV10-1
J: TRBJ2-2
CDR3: CASSDGTNTGELFF

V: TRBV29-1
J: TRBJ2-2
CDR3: CSVGTSAANTVGLSF

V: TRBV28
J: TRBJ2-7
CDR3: CASMPLQAEQYF

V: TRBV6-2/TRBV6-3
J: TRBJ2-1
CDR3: CTSIHGGGESYNEQFF

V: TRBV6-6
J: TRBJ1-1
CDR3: CARSVGGTTEAFF

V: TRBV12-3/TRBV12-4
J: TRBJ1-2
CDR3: CASSPTGTNYDYTF

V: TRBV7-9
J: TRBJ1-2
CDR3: CASSLATEGAACGYTF

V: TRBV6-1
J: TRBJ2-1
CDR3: CAISEYSESYNEQIF

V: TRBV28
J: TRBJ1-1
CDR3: CACIIGRLRNTEAFF

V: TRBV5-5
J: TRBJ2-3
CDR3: CASTLGDTQYF

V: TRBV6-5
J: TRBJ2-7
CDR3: CAASSLSSYEQYF

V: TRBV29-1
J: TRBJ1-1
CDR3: CSAGSGYGMNTEAFF

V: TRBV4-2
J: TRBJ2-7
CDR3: CASSQDKGSEYEQYF

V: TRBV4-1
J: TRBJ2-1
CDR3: CVSSPELAGAYNDQFF

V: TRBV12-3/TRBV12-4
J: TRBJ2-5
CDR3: CVSSSDRAQETQYF

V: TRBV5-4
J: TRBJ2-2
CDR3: CASRPGQANTGELLF